The 27 T cell receptor beta chains presented below share a single source sample, sequenced in a study of cytomegalovirus exposure and HLA in healthy donors. PCR involved 60 Vbeta and 13 Jbeta primers. The method was immunoSEQ multiplex PCR; TCRdb's version includes in-frame clones alone and lacks a portion of them. The sample consists of under 200,000 clones, roughly 12% of them appearing once. The material sequenced was PBMCs. The receptor set was obtained from a man between 45 and 60 years old in good health and CMV-seropositive.

This clone was seen only a few times. This chain links TRBV28 with TRBJ2-7; the D gene is possibly TRBD1 (6 bases). Germline V gene sequence: CDR1 MDHEN, CDR2 SYDVKM. This CDR3 spans 14 amino acids. The V gene lost 6 bases and the J gene lost 6 bases, with 18 bases spanning the gap. Here the CDR3 reads CASSSPVQGGEQYV. CDR3 nucleotide sequence: TGTGCCAGCAGCTCCCCCGTACAAGGGGGCGAGCAGTACGTC.

Note on this clone: The same CDR3 also results from other DNA sequences found in this sample. The chain employs TRBV7-2 and TRBJ1-1, with unresolved D. V gave up 4 bases and J gave up 3 bases, with 3 bases separating them. Per germline, CDR1 SGHTA and CDR2 FQGNSA. The CDR3 has 11 residues. This CDR3 reads CASSSDTEAFF. The CDR3 DNA reads as TGTGCCAGCAGCTCGGACACTGAAGCTTTCTTT. Supplemented by reference TRBV7-2 and TRBJ1-1, the full variable domain reads GAGVSQSPSNKVTEKGKDVELRCDPISGHTALYWYRQSLGQGLEFLIYFQGNSAPDKSGLPSDRFSAERTGGSVSTLTIQRTQQEDSAVYLCASSSDTEAFFGQGTRLTVV.

This clone appeared a few times. The CDR3 coding sequence is TGTGCCAGCAGTTTAAAGGGACACAACACTGAAGCTTTCTTT. This translates into CASSLKGHNTEAFF. V is TRBV28 and J is TRBJ1-1, with TRBD1 as a possible D gene (6 bases). V lost 2 bases and J 2 bases, leaving 9 bases between the germline ends. Germline CDR1 MDHEN, CDR2 SYDVKM. The CDR3 consists of 14 residues. The whole variable domain, filled in from reference TRBV28 and TRBJ1-1, reads DVKVTQSSRYLVKRTGEKVFLECVQDMDHENMFWYRQDPGLGLRLIYFSYDVKMKEKGDIPEGYSVSREKKERFSLILESASTNQTSMYLCASSLKGHNTEAFFGQGTRLTVV.

This clone was seen a handful of times. The CDR3 DNA reads TGTGCCAGCAGTTTCCCCTCCGGGACAGGGGGCCCTGGGGCCAACGTCCTGACTTTC. Protein: CASSFPSGTGGPGANVLTF. The J gene is TRBJ2-6, the V gene TRBV28; 12 positions match TRBD1. The V gene's germline CDR1 is MDHEN and CDR2 SYDVKM. V lost 3 bases to trimming and J lost 2 bases; unmatched junction nucleotides: 8. The CDR3 has 19 residues.

J is TRBJ2-7 and V is TRBV5-6; 8 nucleotides match TRBD1. CDR3 length: 14 amino acids. Per the germline V gene, CDR1 is SGHDT and CDR2 is YYEEEE. With V trimmed by 2 bases and J by 4 bases, 5 bases remained unmatched. CDR3 DNA: TGTGCCAGCAGCTTCGGACAGGGAGTTTACGAGCAGTACTTC. It translates to CASSFGQGVYEQYF. The full variable domain, with the rest looked up from reference TRBV5-6 and TRBJ2-7, is DAGVTQSPTHLIKTRGQQVTLRCSPKSGHDTVSWYQQALGQGPQFIFQYYEEEERQRGNFPDRFSGHQFPNYSSELNVNALLLGDSALYLCASSFGQGVYEQYFGPGTRLTVT.

The chain carries TRBV19 and TRBJ1-5; tentative D call: TRBD1 (5 bases). The CDR3 runs 14 residues. Germline lookup yields CDR1 LNHDA and CDR2 SQIVND (reference sequence). Trimming removed 9 bases at V and 5 bases at J, with 17 bases between. The chain's CDR3 is CASTYQGNYQPQHF. The CDR3 DNA sequence: TGTGCCAGCACCTACCAGGGAAACTATCAGCCCCAGCATTTT.

This clone showed up just a few times. This rearrangement joins TRBV6-5 to TRBJ1-6, with 7 nucleotides matching TRBD1. V was clipped by 6 bases and J by 5 bases; unmatched bases: 7. The CDR3 spans 15 residues. Germline V gene sequence: CDR1 MNHEY, CDR2 SVGAGI. The CDR3 reads CASSLDGTDNSPLHF. CDR3 sequence (DNA): TGTGCCAGCAGCCTGGACGGGACAGATAATTCACCCCTCCACTTT.

The gene calls are TRBV5-6 and TRBJ1-5; TRBD1 is a possible D gene (5 bases). Germline V gene lookup returns CDR1 SGHDT and CDR2 YYEEEE. CDR3 length equals 15 residues. V shed 1 base and J shed 4 bases, with 12 bases lying between them. The CDR3 coding sequence is TGTGCCAGCAGCTTGTATCGACGACAGAATCAGCCCCAGCATTTT. This gives the protein CASSLYRRQNQPQHF.

On this clone itself: Other DNA sequences in this specimen translate into the identical CDR3. The V call is TRBV30, the J call TRBJ1-1; D may be TRBD1 (5 bases). CDR1 is GTSNPN and CDR2 is SVGIG in the germline V gene (reference sequence). This CDR3 region has 12 residues. The CDR3 loop is CAWEGGDTEAFF. The DNA of the CDR3 is TGTGCATGGGAGGGAGGGGACACTGAAGCTTTCTTT.

This clone was seen more than once but under ten times. J is TRBJ1-2 and V is TRBV28; TRBD1 matches 9 bases. V was clipped by 1 base and J by 4 bases; unmatched bases: 10. The CDR3 has 17 amino acids. Germline V gene sequence: CDR1 MDHEN, CDR2 SYDVKM. CDR3 nucleotide sequence: TGTGCCAGCAGTTTATCAACCTACAGGGGGCGCCTCTATGGCTACACCTTC. Amino acids: CASSLSTYRGRLYGYTF.

This sequence joins TRBV2 and TRBJ2-3; D may be TRBD2 (6 bases). Trimming removed 8 bases at V and 0 bases at J, with 12 bases between. Per germline, CDR1 SNHLY and CDR2 FYNNEI. This CDR3 comprises 14 residues. The CDR3 region is CASEGRGSTDTQYF. In DNA form, the CDR3 reads TGTGCCAGCGAGGGGCGGGGTAGCACAGATACGCAGTATTTT.

This clone was counted a few times. The CDR3 loop reads CAISEEGTGVGNTIYF. The CDR3 nucleotides are TGTGCCATCAGTGAGGAGGGGACAGGGGTCGGAAACACCATATATTTT. This chain links TRBV10-3 with TRBJ1-3; TRBD1 agrees at 10 bases. V lost 2 bases and J lost 4; bases outside the gene matches: 5. The germline V gene has CDR1 ENHRY and CDR2 SYGVKD. The CDR3 runs to 16 residues.

This clone turned up a few times. The V and J genes are TRBV9 and TRBJ2-2, with TRBD1 as a possible D gene (6 bases). Germline CDR1 is SGDLS and CDR2 is YYNGEE. The CDR3 spans 15 residues. The ends were cut back, 4 bases at V and 0 bases at J, with 10 bases in the middle. The CDR3 DNA follows: TGTGCCAGCAGCACCGGACAGCCGAACACCGGGGAGCTGTTTTTT. Its translation is CASSTGQPNTGELFF.

This clone was found a few times. The rearrangement joins TRBV27 to TRBJ2-3, with a possible D match to TRBD1 (6 bases). There are 14 residues in the CDR3. Trimming took 5 bases from V and 4 from J, leaving 13 bases between them. In germline, CDR1 is MNHEY, CDR2 SMNVEV (reference sequence). Here the CDR3 DNA reads TGTGCCAGCAGTCTCCAGGGGTTCCCAGATACGCAGTATTTT. It is translated as CASSLQGFPDTQYF.

This clone came up a few times. V is TRBV4-3 and J is TRBJ1-1; tentative D call: TRBD1 (6 bases). The germline V gene has CDR1 LGHNA and CDR2 YSLEER. The V end lost 3 bases, the J end lost 7 bases, and 12 bases lay between the germline ends. CDR3 length: 13 residues. The CDR3 DNA sequence: TGCGCCAGCAGCCAGCGACAGGCTGGTGAAGCTTTCTTT. It codes for CASSQRQAGEAFF.

This clone was counted a few times. The chain is built from TRBV19 and TRBJ1-5, with TRBD1 matching over 8 bases. Germline assignment: CDR1 LNHDA and CDR2 SQIVND (reference sequence). This CDR3 is built from 16 residues. Unmatched junction bases numbered 10, after V lost 0 bases and J lost 9 bases. CDR3 DNA: TGTGCCAGTAGTATAGAGGCGACAGGGGCGGTGGGGCCCCAGCATTTT. Encoded protein: CASSIEATGAVGPQHF.

V is TRBV11-3 and J is TRBJ2-1, with D perhaps TRBD2 (5 bases). V lost 0 bases and J 9 bases, leaving 18 bases between the germline ends. This CDR3 region has 16 residues. Germline V gene data show CDR1 as SGHNT and CDR2 as YENEEA. The CDR3 loop is CASSLEVRSSEGEQFF. The CDR3 region has the DNA TGTGCCAGCAGCTTAGAAGTCAGGAGCTCAGAGGGTGAGCAGTTCTTC.

The chain uses TRBV19 and TRBJ2-5; no reliable D call. The V end lost 1 base, the J end lost 7 bases, and 16 bases lay between the germline ends. CDR1 is LNHDA, CDR2 SQIVND, per germline (reference sequence). CDR3 length: 15 residues. CDR3 nucleotides: TGTGCCAGTAGTATAGTAGTAGCTCACGGTGGGACCCAGTACTTC. Protein: CASSIVVAHGGTQYF.

This clone was counted between two and nine times. The rearrangement links TRBV6-5 to TRBJ2-3; D may be TRBD2 (6 bases). The CDR3 covers 14 residues. Per the germline V gene, CDR1 is MNHEY and CDR2 is SVGAGI. Trimming cost V 6 bases and J 6 bases, with 16 bases left between them. The CDR3 region has the DNA TGTGCCAGCAGCTACCGGCGGGGAGCGGATACGCAGTATTTT. Residues: CASSYRRGADTQYF.

V and J are TRBV5-1 and TRBJ2-1; the match to TRBD2 covers 11 bases. V was pared by 4 bases and J by 8 bases, with 17 bases of the junction left unmatched. Germline V gene sequence: CDR1 SGHRS, CDR2 YFSETQ. CDR3 length: 18 residues. CDR3 in DNA: TGCGCCAGCAGCGGATTACTAGCGGGGGTCGGGAAATTGTATGAGCAGTTCTTC. It translates to CASSGLLAGVGKLYEQFF.

This clone has only a few counts. V and J are TRBV29-1 and TRBJ1-4; D ambiguous. The ends were cut back, 4 bases at V and 10 bases at J, with 16 bases in the middle. The CDR3 runs 13 residues. CDR1 is SQVTM and CDR2 is ANQGSEA in the germline V gene. For the CDR3, the DNA is TGCAGCGTTGGGAGCAGCCTCCGGGGAAAACTGTTTTTT. Translating gives CSVGSSLRGKLFF.

The rearrangement links TRBV5-1 to TRBJ1-3; a weak D match, TRBD1 (5 bases). V lost 4 bases to trimming and J lost 1 base, with 9 bases between them. This CDR3 contains 14 residues. Germline CDR1 reads SGHRS; CDR2 reads YFSETQ. CDR3 region: CASSQGLSGNTIYF. The CDR3 DNA sequence: TGCGCCAGCAGCCAGGGACTGTCTGGAAACACCATATATTTT. Based on the CDR3 plus reference TRBV5-1 and TRBJ1-3, the full variable domain is KAGVTQTPRYLIKTRGQQVTLSCSPISGHRSVSWYQQTPGQGLQFLFEYFSETQRNKGNFPGRFSGRQFSNSRSEMNVSTLELGDSALYLCASSQGLSGNTIYFGEGSWLTVV.

The chain recombines TRBV6-1 with TRBJ2-5; 7 positions match TRBD1. In germline, CDR1 is MNHNS, CDR2 SASEGT. The CDR3 contains 14 residues. V shed 6 bases and J 5 bases; nucleotides not matched to a gene: 9. As DNA, the CDR3 is TGTGCCAGCAGCCGACAGTCGGACAGGGAGACCCAGTACTTC. Its translation: CASSRQSDRETQYF.

This clone was picked up a small number of times. The chain carries TRBV6-5 and TRBJ2-3; no firm D call. This CDR3 has 14 residues. Germline V gene sequence: CDR1 MNHEY, CDR2 SVGAGI. Trimming stripped 3 bases from V and 3 bases from J, with 10 bases between. For the CDR3, the DNA is TGTGCCAGCAGTTATAAAACTGTAACAGATACGCAGTATTTT. It encodes CASSYKTVTDTQYF.

This chain links TRBV28 with TRBJ1-4, with D uncertain. The CDR3 is 14 amino acids. Germline CDR1 is MDHEN and CDR2 is SYDVKM. Between the trimmed V and J ends, which lost 6 bases and 4 bases, there was a span of 12 bases. CDR3 DNA: TGTGCCAGCAGAATATCGGGGTTTAATGAAAAACTGTTTTTT. Protein: CASRISGFNEKLFF.

This clone has only a few counts. The V gene is TRBV5-4, the J gene TRBJ2-7; tentatively, D is TRBD1 (5 bases). Trimming took off 3 bases at V and 3 bases at J, with 13 bases between the two ends. Looked up from germline, CDR1 is SGHNT and CDR2 is YYREEE (reference sequence). This CDR3 region has 14 residues. The CDR3 DNA is TGTGCCAGCAGCTCAGGTGGGGCGAACTACGAGCAGTACTTC. It codes for CASSSGGANYEQYF.

The rearrangement links TRBV6-5 to TRBJ2-1, with D tentatively TRBD1 (5 bases). This CDR3 is 13 amino acids long. V was cut by 6 bases and J by 3 bases, with 9 bases left in between. Germline V gene lookup returns CDR1 MNHEY and CDR2 SVGAGI. In nucleotides, the CDR3 is TGTGCCAGCAGAGGACACCTCTACAATGAGCAGTTCTTC. Protein sequence: CASRGHLYNEQFF.